This record looks at one TCR beta chain sequence and its context. The data were taken from a study of blood T cell repertoires in COVID-19. Across the whole study: Samples of COVID-19 (acute and convalescent) were obtained from the United States, Italy and Spain.

Deletions cut 4 bases from V and 5 bases from J, with 16 bases between. The CDR3 consists of 14 residues. Germline CDR1 and CDR2: SGHRS and YFSETQ. Authors' methods: By means of reference gene primer amplification, nucleated cell counts were estimated. The method was immunoSEQ multiplex PCR; TCRdb's version includes in-frame clones alone and lacks a portion of them. V, J and clone size derive from that table, while D and trimming were established from the DNA sequence. The sample yields 20,000 to 25,000 clones, roughly 75% seen once. The TCR sequence derives from a man in his 60s with active COVID-19. The chain recombines TRBV5-1 with TRBJ2-7; perhaps TRBD1 as D (6 bases). Sequenced: peripheral blood. The CDR3 DNA is TGCGCCAGCAGCGGGGAAACAGGGATCCACGAGCAGTACTTC. Amino acids: CASSGETGIHEQYF.